These 26 T cell receptor beta chains originate from one sample sequenced in a study of blood T cell repertoires in COVID-19. Some clones are missing from TCRdb's copy, which holds only in-frame ones; the method was immunoSEQ multiplex PCR. Of about 170,000 clones listed, approximately 91% are singletons. Sequencing was carried out using peripheral blood. These receptors came from a man in his late teens or twenties with COVID-19, enrolled during active disease.

The chain uses TRBV15 and TRBJ2-2; no definite D call. Trimming cost V 8 bases and J 9 bases, with 10 bases left between them. Germline V gene data show CDR1 as LNHNV and CDR2 as YYDKDF (reference sequence). The CDR3 totals 11 residues. This CDR3 reads CATRKNRELFF. The DNA for the CDR3 is TGTGCCACCCGAAAGAACAGGGAGCTGTTTTTT.

This chain connects TRBV27 to TRBJ2-1; D unclear. Trimming stripped 4 bases from V and 8 bases from J, with 15 bases between. The length of the CDR3 is 14 residues. Germline V CDR1 and CDR2: MNHEY, SMNVEV (reference sequence). The CDR3 region is CASSSRLSGDEQFF. The CDR3 nucleotides are TGTGCCAGCAGTTCCCGACTCTCGGGTGATGAGCAGTTCTTC.

The rearrangement links TRBV4-1 to TRBJ1-6; 7 bases are shared with TRBD1. CDR1 and CDR2 from the germline V gene are MGHRA and YSYEKL. The CDR3 runs 15 residues. J was trimmed by 6 bases and V by 4 bases; bases with no gene match: 6. This CDR3 is CASSLDRARNSPLHF. CDR3 nucleotides: TGCGCCAGCAGCCTCGACAGGGCCCGTAATTCACCCCTCCACTTT.

V gene TRBV7-2 combines with J gene TRBJ2-7; 8 nucleotides align to TRBD1. Trimming cost V 0 bases and J 6 bases; bases outside gene matches: 10. Germline values: CDR1 SGHTA, CDR2 FQGNSA. The CDR3 contains 16 residues. CDR3 sequence: CASSLALPGGEGEQYF. CDR3 nucleotide sequence: TGTGCCAGCAGCTTAGCGCTTCCAGGGGGCGAGGGCGAGCAGTACTTC.

The chain is built from TRBV7-9 and TRBJ1-1; D remains ambiguous. There are 12 residues in the CDR3. Trimming took off 0 bases at V and 8 bases at J, with 7 bases between the two ends. Looked up from germline, CDR1 is SEHNR and CDR2 is FQNEAQ (reference sequence). The CDR3 is CASSLASLEAFF. CDR3 coding DNA: TGTGCCAGCAGCTTAGCATCACTGGAAGCTTTCTTT.

Concerning this clone: The junction differs from germline at one of its ends, possibly a read error. V usage is TRBV2 and J usage is TRBJ1-4, with 8 bases aligning to TRBD1. CDR3 length: 14 amino acids. Germline V lookup: CDR1 SNHLY, CDR2 FYNNEI. DNA of the CDR3: TGTGCCAGCAGGCCGGACAGGGTACGAGAAAAACTGCTTTTT. Its protein is CASRPDRVREKLLF.

V and J are TRBV5-6 and TRBJ1-1; a weak D match, TRBD1 (5 bases). Germline-derived CDR1 and CDR2 are SGHDT and YYEEEE. This CDR3 is built from 14 residues. The V gene lost 0 bases and the J gene lost 3 bases, with 9 bases spanning the gap. The CDR3 loop is CASSLGGSYTEAFF. CDR3 coding DNA: TGTGCCAGCAGCTTGGGGGGCAGCTACACTGAAGCTTTCTTT.

The chain employs TRBV13 and TRBJ1-1; TRBD1 aligns across 10 bases. Germline V lookup: CDR1 PRHDT, CDR2 FYEKMQ (reference sequence). The length of the CDR3 is 14 residues. J was trimmed by 3 bases and V by 7 bases; bases with no gene match: 5. CDR3 bases: TGTGCCAGCACCCCCGGGACAGGGGACACTGAAGCTTTCTTT. Encoded protein: CASTPGTGDTEAFF. Supplemented by reference TRBV13 and TRBJ1-1, the full variable domain reads AAGVIQSPRHLIKEKRETATLKCYPIPRHDTVYWYQQGPGQDPQFLISFYEKMQSDKGSIPDRFSAQQFSDYHSELNMSSLELGDSALYFCASTPGTGDTEAFFGQGTRLTVV.

V gene TRBV10-3 combines with J gene TRBJ2-1, with TRBD1 identical over 8 bases. Germline V CDR1 and CDR2: ENHRY, SYGVKD. The CDR3 sequence is 12 residues long. Trimming took 10 bases from V and 9 from J; bases not matched to a gene: 8. CDR3 DNA: TGTGCCAATGGACAGGGTACCCGTGAGCAGTTCTTC. Amino acid sequence: CANGQGTREQFF.

J is TRBJ1-1 and V is TRBV28; D is uncertain. Germline CDR1 is MDHEN and CDR2 is SYDVKM. The CDR3 runs 13 residues. V lost 11 bases and J lost 0, with 13 bases in between. CDR3 residues: CACGELMNTEAFF. DNA for the CDR3: TGTGCCTGCGGGGAGTTGATGAACACTGAAGCTTTCTTT.

Here the CDR3 reads CASSLTGGTDTQYF. The CDR3 DNA sequence: TGTGCCAGCAGTCTGACAGGGGGCACAGATACGCAGTATTTT. V is TRBV2 and J is TRBJ2-3; 8 bases map to TRBD1. Per the germline V gene, CDR1 is SNHLY and CDR2 is FYNNEI. The CDR3 runs 14 residues. Trimming removed 5 bases from V and 1 base from J; junction bases left unmatched: 2. The full variable domain, in which reference TRBV2 and TRBJ2-3 provide the parts outside the CDR3, is EPEVTQTPSHQVTQMGQEVILRCVPISNHLYFYWYRQILGQKVEFLVSFYNNEISEKSEIFDDQFSVERPDGSNFTLKIRSTKLEDSAMYFCASSLTGGTDTQYFGPGTRLTVL.

This chain uses TRBV5-6 with TRBJ1-1; possibly TRBD1 for D (5 bases). V shed 4 bases and J shed 4 bases, with 11 bases lying between them. Germline-derived CDR1 and CDR2 are SGHDT and YYEEEE. This CDR3 is 13 amino acids long. DNA of the CDR3: TGTGCCAGCAGCAGGGGTTCGAGCACTGAAGCTTTCTTT. Its protein is CASSRGSSTEAFF.

V usage is TRBV5-6 and J usage is TRBJ2-7; D not resolved. The V end was cut by 3 bases, the J end by 0 bases, with 7 bases between. CDR1 is SGHDT and CDR2 is YYEEEE in the germline V gene. This CDR3 contains 13 residues. CDR3 sequence: CASSWASSYEQYF. The CDR3, as DNA: TGTGCCAGCAGCTGGGCCTCCTCCTACGAGCAGTACTTC.

CDR3 bases: TGTGCCAGCAGCTTACGAGGCGAGCAGTACTTC. Protein: CASSLRGEQYF. The chain is built from TRBV13 and TRBJ2-7; unclear D gene. Trimming pared 2 bases from V and 6 bases from J, leaving 5 bases between. The CDR3 contains 11 residues. Germline V CDR1 and CDR2: PRHDT, FYEKMQ (reference sequence).

CDR3 DNA: TGTGCCAGCAGTTTAGGAGCGGGGTACAATGAGCAGTTCTTC. Protein sequence: CASSLGAGYNEQFF. The rearrangement uses TRBV27 and TRBJ2-1, with TRBD2 matching 7 bases. Per the germline V gene, CDR1 is MNHEY and CDR2 is SMNVEV (reference sequence). The CDR3 contains 14 residues. V dropped 2 bases and J dropped 4; count of bases not matched to a gene: 2.

CDR3: CASSLSVEGLYEQYF. The CDR3 DNA sequence: TGTGCCAGCAGTTTGAGTGTGGAGGGACTCTACGAGCAGTACTTC. The rearrangement links TRBV28 to TRBJ2-7; D may be TRBD2 (6 bases). The CDR3 is made up of 15 amino acids. Between the trimmed V and J ends, which lost 3 bases and 3 bases, there was a span of 15 bases. Germline CDR1 MDHEN, CDR2 SYDVKM.

CDR3 amino acids: CAWNPRGLNTEAFF. The CDR3 DNA sequence: TGTGCCTGGAACCCTAGGGGCCTGAACACTGAAGCTTTCTTT. V and J are TRBV30 and TRBJ1-1; tentative D call: TRBD1 (5 bases). V lost 4 bases, J lost 0 bases, and 12 bases lay in between. The germline V gene encodes CDR1 GTSNPN and CDR2 SVGIG (reference sequence). The CDR3 extends over 14 amino acids.

CDR3 coding DNA: TGTGCCAGCAGTCCCCTAGCGCTATCCTACGAGCAGTACTTC. This sequence encodes CASSPLALSYEQYF. V usage is TRBV27 and J usage is TRBJ2-7, with D possibly being TRBD2 (6 bases). This CDR3 is built from 14 residues. In germline, CDR1 is MNHEY, CDR2 SMNVEV (reference sequence). The ends were cut back, 5 bases at V and 1 base at J, with 12 bases in the middle.

The genes are TRBV9 and TRBJ1-2; 10 nucleotides agree with TRBD1. V gave up 0 bases and J gave up 8 bases; unmatched junction bases: 10. Germline assignment: CDR1 SGDLS and CDR2 YYNGEE. The CDR3 is 16 residues long. CDR3 residues: CASSVAPGTGDWGYTF. Written as DNA, the CDR3 is TGTGCCAGCAGCGTAGCTCCCGGGACAGGGGATTGGGGCTACACCTTC.

The rearrangement links TRBV27 to TRBJ2-1; TRBD2 matches 9 bases. V was pared by 6 bases and J by 8 bases, with 5 bases of the junction left unmatched. The CDR3 runs to 13 residues. CDR1 is MNHEY, CDR2 SMNVEV, per germline (reference sequence). CDR3 in DNA: TGTGCCAGCAGGACTAGCGGTTTCGATGAGCAGTTCTTC. Its protein product is CASRTSGFDEQFF.

This chain joins TRBV27 and TRBJ2-2; tentatively, D is TRBD1 (5 bases). The germline gives CDR1 MNHEY, CDR2 SMNVEV (reference sequence). V gave up 5 bases and J gave up 5 bases, with 15 bases separating them. This CDR3 spans 15 amino acids. The CDR3 spells CASSPPLGPTGELFF. DNA for the CDR3: TGTGCCAGCAGTCCCCCCCTGGGGCCGACCGGGGAGCTGTTTTTT.

The rearrangement links TRBV5-1 to TRBJ1-1; D is perhaps TRBD1 (6 bases). The CDR3 runs to 16 residues. Germline V CDR1 and CDR2: SGHRS, YFSETQ. Trimming stripped 5 bases from V and 1 base from J, with 18 bases between. The CDR3 coding sequence is TGCGCCAGCAGTAACACAGGGCGAGGGGCGAACACTGAAGCTTTCTTT. Residues: CASSNTGRGANTEAFF. The variable domain in full, with the rest retrieved from reference TRBV5-1 and TRBJ1-1, is KAGVTQTPRYLIKTRGQQVTLSCSPISGHRSVSWYQQTPGQGLQFLFEYFSETQRNKGNFPGRFSGRQFSNSRSEMNVSTLELGDSALYLCASSNTGRGANTEAFFGQGTRLTVV.

The chain employs TRBV9 and TRBJ2-3; 8 bases are a match to TRBD2. The CDR3 consists of 16 residues. CDR1 is SGDLS and CDR2 is YYNGEE in the germline V gene. The V gene end was trimmed by 0 bases and the J gene end by 6 bases; junction bases not matched to a gene: 9. The CDR3 loop is CASSVGTGGLGDTQYF. CDR3 DNA sequence: TGTGCCAGCAGCGTAGGTACGGGAGGGCTAGGGGATACGCAGTATTTT.

This chain joins TRBV28 and TRBJ1-2; D remains ambiguous. Trimming removed 5 bases at V and 4 bases at J, with 20 bases between. Germline CDR1 reads MDHEN; CDR2 reads SYDVKM. The CDR3 spans 16 residues. The chain's CDR3 is CASSTREALSFYGYTF. CDR3 bases: TGTGCCAGCAGTACGCGCGAGGCCCTTTCCTTCTATGGCTACACCTTC.

This clone came up once. The CDR3 DNA reads TGTGCCAGCAGCTTAAAGTTAACCCAAAGGACTACTGGCGAGCAGTACTTC. It yields the protein CASSLKLTQRTTGEQYF. V is TRBV7-2 and J is TRBJ2-7, with D possibly being TRBD2 (6 bases). The V end was cut by 2 bases, the J end by 6 bases, with 23 bases between. CDR3 length: 17 residues. Germline-derived CDR1 and CDR2 are SGHTA and FQGNSA.

V is TRBV19 and J is TRBJ2-7; D is perhaps TRBD2 (6 bases). CDR1 and CDR2 from the germline V gene are LNHDA and SQIVND (reference sequence). This CDR3 contains 14 residues. Trimming took 1 base from V and 4 from J, leaving 11 bases between them. The CDR3 nucleotides are TGTGCCAGTAGTATAGTCACGGGAGAGTACGAGCAGTACTTC. Its protein product is CASSIVTGEYEQYF.